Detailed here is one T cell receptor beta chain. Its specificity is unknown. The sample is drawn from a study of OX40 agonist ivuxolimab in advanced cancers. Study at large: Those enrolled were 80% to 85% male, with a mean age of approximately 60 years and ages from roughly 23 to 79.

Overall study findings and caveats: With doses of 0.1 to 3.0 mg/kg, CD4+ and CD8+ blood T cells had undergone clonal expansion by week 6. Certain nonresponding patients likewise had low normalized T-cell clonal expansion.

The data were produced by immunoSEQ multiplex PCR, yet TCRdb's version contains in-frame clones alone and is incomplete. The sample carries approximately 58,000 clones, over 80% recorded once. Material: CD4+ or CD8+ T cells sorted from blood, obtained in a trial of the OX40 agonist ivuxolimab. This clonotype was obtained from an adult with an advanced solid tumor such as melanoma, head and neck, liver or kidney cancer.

DNA of the CDR3: TGCGCCAGCAGCCAAGATAGCAGGGACGATCAGCCCCAGCATTTT. This codes for CASSQDSRDDQPQHF. The chain recombines TRBV4-1 with TRBJ1-5; D is perhaps TRBD1 (5 bases). The CDR3 runs 15 residues. Per germline, CDR1 MGHRA and CDR2 YSYEKL. Trimming took 0 bases from V and 5 from J, leaving 11 bases between them.